The 2 T cell receptor beta chains below were found in one sample sequenced in a study of response to subunit inactivated influenza vaccine. Each CDR3 protein gets one entry after TCRdb re-called the RT-PCR reads with MiXCR. The repertoire consists of 550,000 to 800,000 distinct CDR3 sequences, with approximately 14% occurring once and the leading ten covering approximately 10%. The sample consisted of PBMCs from blood, taken roughly 12 days after vaccination. These receptors were obtained from a man aged 45-65 years who received an inactivated influenza vaccine.

In this sample, this clonotype turned up a few times. This rearrangement joins TRBV7-2 to TRBJ2-1; TRBD2 agrees at 13 bases. The CDR3 is made up of 15 amino acids. The V gene end was trimmed by 5 bases and the J gene end by 9 bases; junction bases not matched to a gene: 7. In germline, CDR1 is SGHTA, CDR2 FQGNSA. CDR3 sequence reads: CASSQLAGGSVEQFF. DNA of the CDR3: TGTGCCAGCAGCCAACTAGCGGGAGGGTCGGTTGAGCAGTTCTTC.

In this sample, this clonotype turned up a few times. This sequence joins TRBV20-1 and TRBJ2-7; 11 nucleotides line up with TRBD2. From germline, CDR1 is DFQATT and CDR2 SNEGSKA (reference sequence). V trimming: 3 bases; J trimming: 3 bases; junction bases outside the gene matches: 7. CDR3 length: 15 residues. The CDR3 DNA sequence: TGCAGTGCTAGCCCGGGGACTAGCGGTTACTACGAGCAGTACTTC. It is translated as CSASPGTSGYYEQYF.